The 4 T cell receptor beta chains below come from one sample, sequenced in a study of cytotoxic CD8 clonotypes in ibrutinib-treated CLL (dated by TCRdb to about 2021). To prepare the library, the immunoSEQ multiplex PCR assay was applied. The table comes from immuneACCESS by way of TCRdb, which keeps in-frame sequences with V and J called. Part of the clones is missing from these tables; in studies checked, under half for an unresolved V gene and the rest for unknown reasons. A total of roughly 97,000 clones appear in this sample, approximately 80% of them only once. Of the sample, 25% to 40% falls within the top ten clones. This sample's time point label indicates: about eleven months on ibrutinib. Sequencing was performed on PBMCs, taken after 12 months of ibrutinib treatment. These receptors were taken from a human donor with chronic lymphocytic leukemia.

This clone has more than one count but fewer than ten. CDR3 residues: CASSQDRGLSYEQYF. CDR3 DNA: TGTGCCAGCAGCCAAGATCGGGGACTGAGTTACGAGCAGTACTTC. This rearrangement joins TRBV4-2 to TRBJ2-7; D perhaps matches TRBD2 (6 bases). Looked up from germline, CDR1 is LGHNA and CDR2 is YNFKEQ. The V and J ends lost 0 bases and 4 bases respectively, with 13 bases between them. This CDR3 has 15 amino acids.

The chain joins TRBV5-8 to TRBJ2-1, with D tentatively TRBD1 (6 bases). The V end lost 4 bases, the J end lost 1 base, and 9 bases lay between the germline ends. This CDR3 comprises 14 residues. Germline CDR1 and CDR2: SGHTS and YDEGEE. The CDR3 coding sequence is TGTGCCAGCAGCGTCGGGACATCCTACAATGAGCAGTTCTTC. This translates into CASSVGTSYNEQFF.

DNA for the CDR3: TGTGCCAGCAGTTCGACAGGGAAGTACGAGCAGTACTTC. It yields the protein CASSSTGKYEQYF. The gene calls are TRBV27 and TRBJ2-7; 7 positions agree with TRBD1. Losses at the gene ends were 4 bases for V and 4 bases for J; bases not matched to a gene: 4. From germline, CDR1 is MNHEY and CDR2 SMNVEV (reference sequence). The CDR3 length is 13 residues.

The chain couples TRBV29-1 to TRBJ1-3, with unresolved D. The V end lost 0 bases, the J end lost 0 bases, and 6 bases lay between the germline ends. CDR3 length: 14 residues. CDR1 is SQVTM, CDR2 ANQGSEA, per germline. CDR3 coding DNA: TGCAGCGTTGAAGACAGCTCCTCTGGAAACACCATATATTTT. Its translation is CSVEDSSSGNTIYF. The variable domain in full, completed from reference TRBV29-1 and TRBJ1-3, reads SAVISQKPSRDICQRGTSLTIQCQVDSQVTMMFWYRQQPGQSLTLIATANQGSEATYESGFVIDKFPISRPNLTFSTLTVSNMSPEDSSIYLCSVEDSSSGNTIYFGEGSWLTVV.